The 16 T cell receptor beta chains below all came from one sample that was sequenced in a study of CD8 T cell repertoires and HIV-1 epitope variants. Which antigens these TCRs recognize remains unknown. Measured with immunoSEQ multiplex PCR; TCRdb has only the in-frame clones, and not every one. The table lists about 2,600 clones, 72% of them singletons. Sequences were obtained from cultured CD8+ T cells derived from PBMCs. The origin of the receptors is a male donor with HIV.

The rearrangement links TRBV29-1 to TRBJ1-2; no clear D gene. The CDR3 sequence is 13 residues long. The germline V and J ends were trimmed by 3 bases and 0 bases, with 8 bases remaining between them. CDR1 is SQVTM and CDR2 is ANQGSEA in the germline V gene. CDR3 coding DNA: TGCAGCGTTGACAGAGCGACTAACTATGGCTACACCTTC. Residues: CSVDRATNYGYTF.

The CDR3 region is CASRGPNTGELFF. The CDR3 DNA follows: TGTGCCAGCAGGGGACCGAACACCGGGGAGCTGTTTTTT. The chain uses TRBV28 and TRBJ2-2; possibly TRBD1 or TRBD2 for D (5 bases each). Germline V CDR1 and CDR2: MDHEN, SYDVKM. This CDR3 contains 13 residues. The V and J ends lost 6 bases and 0 bases respectively, with 5 bases between them.

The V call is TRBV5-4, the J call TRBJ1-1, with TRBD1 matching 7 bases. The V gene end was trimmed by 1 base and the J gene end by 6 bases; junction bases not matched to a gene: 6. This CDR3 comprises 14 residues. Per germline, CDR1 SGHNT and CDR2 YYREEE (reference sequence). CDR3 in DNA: TGTGCCAGCAGCTTGCAAAAGGGGGCTTCTGAAGCTTTCTTT. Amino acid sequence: CASSLQKGASEAFF.

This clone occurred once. The CDR3 spells CASSDRTGNNSPLHF. The CDR3, as DNA: TGTGCCAGCAGCGACAGGACAGGAAATAATTCACCCCTCCACTTT. The rearrangement uses TRBV9 and TRBJ1-6, with 7 bases that match TRBD1. J was trimmed by 5 bases and V by 3 bases; bases with no gene match: 5. Germline lookup yields CDR1 SGDLS and CDR2 YYNGEE. The CDR3 covers 15 residues.

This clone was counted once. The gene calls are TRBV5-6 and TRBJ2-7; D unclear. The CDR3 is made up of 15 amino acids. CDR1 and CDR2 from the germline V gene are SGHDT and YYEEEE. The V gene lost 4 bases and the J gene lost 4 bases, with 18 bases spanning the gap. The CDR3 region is CASSPYTQLGYEQYF. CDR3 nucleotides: TGTGCCAGCAGCCCGTACACCCAGTTGGGATACGAGCAGTACTTC.

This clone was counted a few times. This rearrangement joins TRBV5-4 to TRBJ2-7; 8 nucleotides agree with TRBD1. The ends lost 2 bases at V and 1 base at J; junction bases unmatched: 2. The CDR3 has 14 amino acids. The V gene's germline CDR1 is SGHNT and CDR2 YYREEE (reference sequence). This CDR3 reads CASSFGQGSYEQYF. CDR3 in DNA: TGTGCCAGCAGCTTCGGACAGGGTTCCTACGAGCAGTACTTC.

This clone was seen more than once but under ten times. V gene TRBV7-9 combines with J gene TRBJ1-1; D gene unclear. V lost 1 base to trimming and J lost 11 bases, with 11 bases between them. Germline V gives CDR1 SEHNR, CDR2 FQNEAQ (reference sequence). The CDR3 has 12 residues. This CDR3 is CASSLGPVGAFF. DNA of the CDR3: TGTGCCAGCAGCTTAGGTCCTGTCGGGGCTTTCTTT. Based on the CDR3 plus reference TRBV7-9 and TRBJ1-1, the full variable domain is DTGVSQNPRHKITKRGQNVTFRCDPISEHNRLYWYRQTLGQGPEFLTYFQNEAQLEKSRLLSDRFSAERPKGSFSTLEIQRTEQGDSAMYLCASSLGPVGAFFGQGTRLTVV.

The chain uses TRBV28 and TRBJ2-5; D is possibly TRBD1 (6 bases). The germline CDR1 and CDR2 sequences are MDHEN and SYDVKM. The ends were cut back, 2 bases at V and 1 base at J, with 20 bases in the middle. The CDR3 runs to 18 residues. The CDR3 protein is CASSLGHWQGILQETQYF. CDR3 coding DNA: TGTGCCAGCAGTTTAGGGCACTGGCAGGGGATACTCCAAGAGACCCAGTACTTC.

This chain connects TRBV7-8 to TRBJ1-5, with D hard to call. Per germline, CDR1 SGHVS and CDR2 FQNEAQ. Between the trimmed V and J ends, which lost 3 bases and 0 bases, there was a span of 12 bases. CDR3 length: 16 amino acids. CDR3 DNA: TGTGCCAGCAGCTTGGTGAGGGTTCCTAGCAATCAGCCCCAGCATTTT. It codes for CASSLVRVPSNQPQHF.

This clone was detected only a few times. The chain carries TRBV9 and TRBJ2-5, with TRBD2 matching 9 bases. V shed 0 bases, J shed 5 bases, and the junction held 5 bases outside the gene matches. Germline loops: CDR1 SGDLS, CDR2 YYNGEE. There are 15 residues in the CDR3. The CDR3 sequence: CASSVASSGGETQYF. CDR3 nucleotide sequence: TGTGCCAGCAGCGTAGCTTCGAGCGGGGGGGAGACCCAGTACTTC.

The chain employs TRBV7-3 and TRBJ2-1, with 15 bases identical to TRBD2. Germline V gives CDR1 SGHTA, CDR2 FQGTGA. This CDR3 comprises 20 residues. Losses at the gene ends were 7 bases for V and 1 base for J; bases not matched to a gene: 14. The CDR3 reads CASTPVLGTSGGLSYNEQFF. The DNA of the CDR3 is TGTGCCAGCACCCCGGTCCTGGGGACTAGCGGGGGGCTATCCTACAATGAGCAGTTCTTC.

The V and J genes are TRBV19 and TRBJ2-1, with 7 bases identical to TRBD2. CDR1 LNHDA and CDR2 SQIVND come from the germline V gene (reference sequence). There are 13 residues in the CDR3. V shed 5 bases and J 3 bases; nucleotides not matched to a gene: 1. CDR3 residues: CASSLAGYNEQFF. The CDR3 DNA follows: TGTGCCAGTAGTTTAGCGGGCTACAATGAGCAGTTCTTC.

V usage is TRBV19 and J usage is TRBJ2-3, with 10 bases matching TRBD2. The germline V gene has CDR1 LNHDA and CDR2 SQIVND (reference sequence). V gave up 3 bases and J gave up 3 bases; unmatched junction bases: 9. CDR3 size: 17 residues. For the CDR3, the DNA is TGTGCCAGTAGTATTGGGCTAGCGGGGGCCCTTACAGATACGCAGTATTTT. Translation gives CASSIGLAGALTDTQYF.

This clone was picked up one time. The CDR3 coding sequence is TGTGCCAGCAGCTTAGTAGGGGCGGGAGGCACAGATACGCAGTATTTT. This encodes CASSLVGAGGTDTQYF. The gene calls are TRBV7-2 and TRBJ2-3; 7 nucleotides agree with TRBD2. V dropped 1 base and J dropped 1; count of bases not matched to a gene: 5. The CDR3 is made up of 16 amino acids. CDR1 and CDR2 (germline): SGHTA, FQGNSA.

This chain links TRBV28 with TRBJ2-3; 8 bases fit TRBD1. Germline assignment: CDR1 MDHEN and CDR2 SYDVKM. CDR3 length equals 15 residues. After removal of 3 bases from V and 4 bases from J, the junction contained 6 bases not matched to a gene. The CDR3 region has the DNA TGTGCCAGCAGTTTGACAGGGGAAGATCCAGATACGCAGTATTTT. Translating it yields CASSLTGEDPDTQYF.

CDR3 protein: CASSARDNGYEQYF. CDR3 sequence (DNA): TGTGCCAGCAGTGCTCGGGACAACGGCTACGAGCAGTACTTC. This chain uses TRBV6-1 with TRBJ2-7; possibly TRBD1 for D (6 bases). The CDR3 is 14 residues long. Germline CDR1 reads MNHNS; CDR2 reads SASEGT. Trimming pared 4 bases from V and 3 bases from J, leaving 13 bases between.